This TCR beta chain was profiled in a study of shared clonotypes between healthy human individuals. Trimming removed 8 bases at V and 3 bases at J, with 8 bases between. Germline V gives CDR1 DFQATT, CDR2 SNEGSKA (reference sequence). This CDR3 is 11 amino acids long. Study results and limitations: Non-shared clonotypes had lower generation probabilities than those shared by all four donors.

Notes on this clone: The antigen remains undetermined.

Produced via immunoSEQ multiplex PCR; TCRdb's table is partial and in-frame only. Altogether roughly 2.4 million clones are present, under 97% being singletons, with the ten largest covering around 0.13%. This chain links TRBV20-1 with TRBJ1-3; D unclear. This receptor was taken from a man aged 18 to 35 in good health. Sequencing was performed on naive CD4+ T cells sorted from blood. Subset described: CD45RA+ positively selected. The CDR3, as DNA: TGCAGTTTATGGGGTGGAAACACCATATATTTT. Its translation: CSLWGGNTIYF.